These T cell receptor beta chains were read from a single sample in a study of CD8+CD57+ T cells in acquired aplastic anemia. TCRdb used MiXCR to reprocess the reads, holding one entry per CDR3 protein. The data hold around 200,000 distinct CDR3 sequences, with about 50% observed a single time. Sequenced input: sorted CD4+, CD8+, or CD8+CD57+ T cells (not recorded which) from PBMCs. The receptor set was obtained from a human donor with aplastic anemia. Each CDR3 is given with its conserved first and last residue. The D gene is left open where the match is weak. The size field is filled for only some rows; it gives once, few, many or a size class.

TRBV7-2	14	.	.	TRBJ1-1	TGTGCCAGCAGCTTGGAGGGGACCGTAACTGAAGCTTTCTTT	CASSLEGTVTEAFF
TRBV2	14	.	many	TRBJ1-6	TGTGCCAGCAGTGGCTCTGGGTTCTCTTCACCCCTCCACTTT	CASSGSGFSSPLHF
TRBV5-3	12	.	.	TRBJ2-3	TGTGCCAGTAGTTCTTTCAGGGATACGCAGTATTTT	CASSSFRDTQYF
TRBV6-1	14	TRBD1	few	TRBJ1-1	TGTGCCAGCAGTGTAGGGGGCAGTGGCACTGAAGCTTTCTTT	CASSVGGSGTEAFF
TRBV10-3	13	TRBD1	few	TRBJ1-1	TGTGCCATCAAAGGGACAGGTGGGCCTGAAGCTTTCTTT	CAIKGTGGPEAFF
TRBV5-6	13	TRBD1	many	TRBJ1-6	TGTGCCAGCAGCAAACAGGGGGATTCACCCCTCCACTTT	CASSKQGDSPLHF
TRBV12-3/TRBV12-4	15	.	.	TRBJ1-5	TGTGCCAGCAGTTTTATAGGGCAGGGCAATCAGCCCCAGCATTTT	CASSFIGQGNQPQHF
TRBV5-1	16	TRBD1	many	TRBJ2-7	TGCGCCAGCAGCTCGAGGACGGACAGGGGATCCTACGAGCAGTACTTC	CASSSRTDRGSYEQYF
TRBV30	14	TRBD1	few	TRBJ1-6	TGTGCCACCCGGACAGGGGGTAATAATTCACCCCTCCACTTT	CATRTGGNNSPLHF
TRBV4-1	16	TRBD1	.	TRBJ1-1	TGCGCCAGCAGCATCAGGCAGGGGGCTGTGAACACTGAAGCTTTCTTT	CASSIRQGAVNTEAFF
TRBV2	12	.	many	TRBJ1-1	TGTGCCAGCAGACTCGGGGGCACTGAAGCTTTCTTT	CASRLGGTEAFF
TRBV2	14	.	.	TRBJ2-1	TGTGCCAGCAGCGTAGCTTGGAGGGGTAATGAGCAGTTCTTC	CASSVAWRGNEQFF
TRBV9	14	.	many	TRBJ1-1	TGTGCCAGCAGCGTAGTACCGACGAACACTGAAGCTTTCTTT	CASSVVPTNTEAFF
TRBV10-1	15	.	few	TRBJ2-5	TGCGCCAGCAGTGAGGGTTTCAGTCTAGGGGAGACCCAGTACTTC	CASSEGFSLGETQYF
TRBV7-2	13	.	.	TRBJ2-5	TGTGCCAGCAGCTTAGCGTTTGGAGAGACCCAGTACTTC	CASSLAFGETQYF
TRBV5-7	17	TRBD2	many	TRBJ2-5	TGTGCCAGCAGCCTCGGACTAGCGGGGGGGCGAGGAGAGACCCAGTACTTC	CASSLGLAGGRGETQYF
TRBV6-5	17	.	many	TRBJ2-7	TGTGCCAGCAGTTATAAAGCCTCCCGGGGTACATCCTACGAGCAGTACTTC	CASSYKASRGTSYEQYF
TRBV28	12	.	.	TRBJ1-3	TGTGCCAGCAGTTCCCAGGGAAACACCATATATTTT	CASSSQGNTIYF
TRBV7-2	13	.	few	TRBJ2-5	TGTGCCAGCAGCTTAGAGATACAAGAGACCCAGTACTTC	CASSLEIQETQYF
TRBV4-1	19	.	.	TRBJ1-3	TGCGCCAGCAGCCAAGAAGGGGGGGTCGGGCGATTTCTCGGAAACACCATATATTTT	CASSQEGGVGRFLGNTIYF
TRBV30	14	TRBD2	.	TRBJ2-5	TGTGCCTGGAGTGCCCTAGCGGGAGAGGAGACCCAGTACTTC	CAWSALAGEETQYF
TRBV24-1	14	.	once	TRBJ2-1	TGTGCCACCAGTGATTCCCCGCTTTACAATGAGCAGTTCTTC	CATSDSPLYNEQFF
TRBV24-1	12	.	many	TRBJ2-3	TGTGCCACCAGTGCCATCACAGATACGCAGTATTTT	CATSAITDTQYF
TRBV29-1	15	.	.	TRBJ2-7	TGCAGCGTCGACCCGGGCCAGGGAAATTCCTACGAGCAGTACTTC	CSVDPGQGNSYEQYF
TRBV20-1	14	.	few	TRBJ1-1	TGCAGTGCACGACGAGCGGACAGTGACACTGAAGCTTTCTTT	CSARRADSDTEAFF
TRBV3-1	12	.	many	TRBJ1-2	TGTGCCAGCTCTAAGGGGAACTATGGCTACACCTTC	CASSKGNYGYTF
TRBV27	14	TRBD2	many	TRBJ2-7	TGTGCCAGCAGTTTCGGGGGGGGAACCTACGAGCAGTACTTC	CASSFGGGTYEQYF
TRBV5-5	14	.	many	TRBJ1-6	TGTGCCAGCAGCCGTCCGGAGGGTGAGTCACCCCTCCACTTT	CASSRPEGESPLHF
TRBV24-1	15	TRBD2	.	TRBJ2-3	TGTGCCACGGCGGGACTAGCGGGGATCACAGATACGCAGTATTTT	CATAGLAGITDTQYF
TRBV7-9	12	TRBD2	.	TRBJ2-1	TGTGCCAGCAGCTTAGAAGCGGGGGAGCAGTTCTTC	CASSLEAGEQFF
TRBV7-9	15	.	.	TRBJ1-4	TGTGCCAGCAGCCCCCTCTTTGGATCTAATGAAAAACTGTTTTTT	CASSPLFGSNEKLFF
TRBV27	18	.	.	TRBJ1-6	TGTGCCAGCAGTTTATTAAGGGAAGTGGCAGATGATAATTCACCCCTCCACTTT	CASSLLREVADDNSPLHF
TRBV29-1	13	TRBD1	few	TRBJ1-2	TGCAGCGTTGAAGTCCAGGGGGCAGGTGGCTACACCTTC	CSVEVQGAGGYTF
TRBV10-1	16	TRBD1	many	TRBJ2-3	TGCGCCGGGTCCCTGTCAGGGGGCCTTCGCACAGATACGCAGTATTTT	CAGSLSGGLRTDTQYF
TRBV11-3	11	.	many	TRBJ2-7	TGTGCCAGCAGCTCCGGGCGCGAGCAGTACTTC	CASSSGREQYF
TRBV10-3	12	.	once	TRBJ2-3	TGTGCCGCGGGGGCTAGCACAGATACGCAGTATTTT	CAAGASTDTQYF
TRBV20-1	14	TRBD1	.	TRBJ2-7	TGCAGTGCTAGGCCGGGACAGAGCTCCTACGAGCAGTACTTC	CSARPGQSSYEQYF
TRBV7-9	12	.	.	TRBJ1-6	TGTGCCAGCAGCCGTACCGGTTCACCCCTCCACTTT	CASSRTGSPLHF
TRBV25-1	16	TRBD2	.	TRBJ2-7	TGTGCCAGCAGTGGCCTAGCGGGGGGTCCCACCTACGAGCAGTACTTC	CASSGLAGGPTYEQYF
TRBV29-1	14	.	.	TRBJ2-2	TGCAGCGTTGAACGTACAGAGAACACCGGGGAGCTGTTTTTT	CSVERTENTGELFF
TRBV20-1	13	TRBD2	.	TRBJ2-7	TGCAGTGCTAAGGGACTAGCGGAACACGAGCAGTACTTC	CSAKGLAEHEQYF
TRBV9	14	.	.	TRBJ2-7	TGTGCCAGCAGCGTTGCGCAGGGTCGGGCCGAGCAGTACTTC	CASSVAQGRAEQYF
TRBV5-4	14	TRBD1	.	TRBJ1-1	TGTGCCAGCACCCTAGGGACAGGGAGGAGGGAAGCTTTCTTT	CASTLGTGRREAFF
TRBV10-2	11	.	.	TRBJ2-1	TGCGCCAGCAGTGAGTCTGATGAGCAGTTCTTC	CASSESDEQFF
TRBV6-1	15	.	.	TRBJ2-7	TGTGCCAGCAGGGGGGATGGGAGCGGATCCTGGGAGCAGTACTTC	CASRGDGSGSWEQYF
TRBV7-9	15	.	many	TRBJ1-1	TGTGCCAGCAGCCCGCCTTGGGGGCGGGGCACTGAAGCTTTCTTT	CASSPPWGRGTEAFF